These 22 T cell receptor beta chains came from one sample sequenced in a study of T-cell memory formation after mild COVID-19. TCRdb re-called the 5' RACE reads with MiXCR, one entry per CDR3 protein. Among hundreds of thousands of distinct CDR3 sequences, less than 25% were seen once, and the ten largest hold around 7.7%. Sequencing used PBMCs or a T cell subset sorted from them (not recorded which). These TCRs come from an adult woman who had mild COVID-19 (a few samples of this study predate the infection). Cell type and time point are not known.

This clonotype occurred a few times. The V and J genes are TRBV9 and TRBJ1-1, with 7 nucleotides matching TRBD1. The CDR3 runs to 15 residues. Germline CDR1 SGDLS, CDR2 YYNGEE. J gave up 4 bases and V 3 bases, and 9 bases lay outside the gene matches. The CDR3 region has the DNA TGTGCCAGCAGCGCAGGAGACAGGGTGGGCACTGAAGCTTTCTTT. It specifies CASSAGDRVGTEAFF. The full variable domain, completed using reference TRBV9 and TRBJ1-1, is DSGVTQTPKHLITATGQRVTLRCSPRSGDLSVYWYQQSLDQGLQFLIQYYNGEERAKGNILERFSAQQFPDLHSELNLSSLELGDSALYFCASSAGDRVGTEAFFGQGTRLTVV.

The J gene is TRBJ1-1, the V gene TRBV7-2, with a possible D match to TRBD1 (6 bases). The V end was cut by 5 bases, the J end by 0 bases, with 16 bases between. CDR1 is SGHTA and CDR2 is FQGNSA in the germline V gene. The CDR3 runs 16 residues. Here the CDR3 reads CASSLDRGRLNTEAFF. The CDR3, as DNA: TGTGCCAGCAGCCTGGACAGAGGACGCTTGAACACTGAAGCTTTCTTT.

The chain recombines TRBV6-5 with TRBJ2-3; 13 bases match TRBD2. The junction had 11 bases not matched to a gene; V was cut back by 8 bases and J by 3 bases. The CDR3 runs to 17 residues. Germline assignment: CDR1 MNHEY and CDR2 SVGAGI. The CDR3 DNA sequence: TGTGCCAGCCGACAGGGACTAGCGGGAAAGGCGACAGATACGCAGTATTTT. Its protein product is CASRQGLAGKATDTQYF.

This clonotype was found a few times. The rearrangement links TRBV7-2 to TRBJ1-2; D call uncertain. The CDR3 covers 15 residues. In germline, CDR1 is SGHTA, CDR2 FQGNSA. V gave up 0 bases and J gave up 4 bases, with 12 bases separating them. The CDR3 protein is CASSLALLGFYGYTF. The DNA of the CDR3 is TGTGCCAGCAGCTTAGCGCTATTAGGCTTCTATGGCTACACCTTC.

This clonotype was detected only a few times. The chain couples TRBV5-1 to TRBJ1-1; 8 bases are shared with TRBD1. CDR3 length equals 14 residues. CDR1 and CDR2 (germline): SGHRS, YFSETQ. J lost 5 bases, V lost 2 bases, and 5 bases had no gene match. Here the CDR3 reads CASSLDRGRTEAFF. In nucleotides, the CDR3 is TGCGCCAGCAGCTTAGACAGGGGCCGGACTGAAGCTTTCTTT.

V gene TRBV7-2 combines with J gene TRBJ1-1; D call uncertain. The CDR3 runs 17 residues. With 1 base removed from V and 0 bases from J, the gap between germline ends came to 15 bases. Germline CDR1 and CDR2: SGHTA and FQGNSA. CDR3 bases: TGTGCCAGCAGCTTAGGTGGTAGGGCCCCTATGAACACTGAAGCTTTCTTT. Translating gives CASSLGGRAPMNTEAFF.

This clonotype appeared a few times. The CDR3 reads CASSHFPYEQYF. CDR3 nucleotides: TGTGCCAGCAGTCATTTTCCCTACGAGCAGTACTTC. The chain recombines TRBV7-9 with TRBJ2-7; D remains unclear. The germline V gene has CDR1 SEHNR and CDR2 FQNEAQ (reference sequence). The CDR3 runs to 12 residues. V was clipped by 6 bases and J by 2 bases, with 8 bases between them. Complete variable domain (other parts from reference TRBV7-9 and TRBJ2-7): DTGVSQNPRHKITKRGQNVTFRCDPISEHNRLYWYRQTLGQGPEFLTYFQNEAQLEKSRLLSDRFSAERPKGSFSTLEIQRTEQGDSAMYLCASSHFPYEQYFGPGTRLTVT.

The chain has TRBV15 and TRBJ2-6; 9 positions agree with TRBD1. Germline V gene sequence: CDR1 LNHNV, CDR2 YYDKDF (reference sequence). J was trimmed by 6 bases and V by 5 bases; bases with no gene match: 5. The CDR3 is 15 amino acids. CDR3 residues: CATSLQGAKANVLTF. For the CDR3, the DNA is TGTGCCACCAGCTTACAGGGGGCGAAGGCCAACGTCCTGACTTTC.

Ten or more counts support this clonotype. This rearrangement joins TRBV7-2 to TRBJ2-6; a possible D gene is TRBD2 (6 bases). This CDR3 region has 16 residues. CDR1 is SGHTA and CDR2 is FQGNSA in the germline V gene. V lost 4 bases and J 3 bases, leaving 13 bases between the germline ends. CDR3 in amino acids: CASSSKRGGGANVLTF. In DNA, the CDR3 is TGTGCCAGCAGCTCAAAACGGGGAGGTGGGGCCAACGTCCTGACTTTC.

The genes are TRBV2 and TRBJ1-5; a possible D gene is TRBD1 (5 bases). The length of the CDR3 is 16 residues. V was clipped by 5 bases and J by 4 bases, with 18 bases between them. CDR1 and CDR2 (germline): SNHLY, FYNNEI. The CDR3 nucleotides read TGTGCCAGCAGTCGGTTTTCCGGGACTTTAAATCAGCCCCAGCATTTT. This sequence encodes CASSRFSGTLNQPQHF.

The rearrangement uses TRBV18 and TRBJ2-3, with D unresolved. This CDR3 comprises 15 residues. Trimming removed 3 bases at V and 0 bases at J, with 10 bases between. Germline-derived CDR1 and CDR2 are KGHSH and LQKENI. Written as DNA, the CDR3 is TGTGCCAGCTCACCCACGGTTCTTAGCACAGATACGCAGTATTTT. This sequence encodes CASSPTVLSTDTQYF.

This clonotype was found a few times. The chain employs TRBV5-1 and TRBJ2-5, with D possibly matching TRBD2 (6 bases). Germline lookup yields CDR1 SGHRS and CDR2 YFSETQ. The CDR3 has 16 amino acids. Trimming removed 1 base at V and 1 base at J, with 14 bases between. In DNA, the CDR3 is TGCGCCAGCAGCTTGACGGGAGTCCCCCTCCAAGAGACCCAGTACTTC. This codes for CASSLTGVPLQETQYF.

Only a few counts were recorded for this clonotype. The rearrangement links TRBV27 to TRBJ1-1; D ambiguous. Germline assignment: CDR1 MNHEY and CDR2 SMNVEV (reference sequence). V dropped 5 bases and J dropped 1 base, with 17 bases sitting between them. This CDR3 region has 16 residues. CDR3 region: CASSLGPLSRNTEAFF. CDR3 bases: TGTGCCAGCAGTCTTGGCCCCCTTAGTCGGAACACTGAAGCTTTCTTT.

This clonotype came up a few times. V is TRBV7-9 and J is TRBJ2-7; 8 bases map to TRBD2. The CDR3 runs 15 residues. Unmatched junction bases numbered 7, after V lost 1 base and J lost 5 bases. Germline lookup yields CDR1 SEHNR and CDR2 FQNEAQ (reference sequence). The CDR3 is CASSLETGRADEQYF. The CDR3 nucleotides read TGTGCCAGCAGCTTAGAGACCGGGAGGGCCGACGAGCAGTACTTC.

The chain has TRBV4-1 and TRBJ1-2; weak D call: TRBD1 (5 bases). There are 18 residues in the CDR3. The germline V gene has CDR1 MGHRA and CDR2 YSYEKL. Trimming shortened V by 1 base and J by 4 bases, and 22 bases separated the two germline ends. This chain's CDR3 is CASSQVCTGPGCGYGYTF. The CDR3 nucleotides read TGCGCCAGCAGCCAAGTCTGCACGGGGCCAGGGTGTGGCTATGGCTACACCTTC.

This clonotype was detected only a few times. CDR3 bases: TGCAGTGCCAACCGGGACAGGACCTACGAGCAGTACTTC. Protein product: CSANRDRTYEQYF. The chain links TRBV20-1 to TRBJ2-7; 8 bases fit TRBD1. Germline-derived CDR1 and CDR2 are DFQATT and SNEGSKA (reference sequence). This CDR3 region has 13 residues. V lost 6 bases to trimming and J lost 2 bases; unmatched junction nucleotides: 6.

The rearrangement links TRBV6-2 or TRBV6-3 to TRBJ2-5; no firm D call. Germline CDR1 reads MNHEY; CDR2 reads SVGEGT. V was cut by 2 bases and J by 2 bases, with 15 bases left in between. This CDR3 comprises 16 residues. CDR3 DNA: TGTGCCAGCAGTTACCAGGCCGTAACTACTCAAGAGACCCAGTACTTC. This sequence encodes CASSYQAVTTQETQYF.

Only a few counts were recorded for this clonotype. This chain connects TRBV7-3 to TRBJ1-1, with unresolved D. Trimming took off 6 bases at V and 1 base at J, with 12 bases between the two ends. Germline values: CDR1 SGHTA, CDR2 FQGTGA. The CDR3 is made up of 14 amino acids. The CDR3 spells CASSSGLRNTEAFF. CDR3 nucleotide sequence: TGTGCCAGCAGTTCCGGGCTACGGAACACTGAAGCTTTCTTT.

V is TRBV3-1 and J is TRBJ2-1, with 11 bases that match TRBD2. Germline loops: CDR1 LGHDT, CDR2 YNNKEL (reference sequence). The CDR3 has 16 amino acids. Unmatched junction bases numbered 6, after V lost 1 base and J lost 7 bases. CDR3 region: CASSQVQLAGVNEQFF. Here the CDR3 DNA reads TGTGCCAGCAGCCAAGTCCAACTAGCGGGAGTGAATGAGCAGTTCTTC.

CDR3 loop: CASRLGLVDRAVEQFF. The DNA for the CDR3 is TGCGCCAGCAGGCTTGGGTTGGTGGACAGGGCGGTTGAGCAGTTCTTC. V and J are TRBV5-1 and TRBJ2-1; TRBD1 matches at 8 bases. The J segment lost 9 bases and the V segment lost 5 bases, leaving 16 bases of the junction unmatched. Per the germline V gene, CDR1 is SGHRS and CDR2 is YFSETQ. The CDR3 is 16 residues long. The complete variable domain, with remaining parts taken from reference TRBV5-1 and TRBJ2-1, reads KAGVTQTPRYLIKTRGQQVTLSCSPISGHRSVSWYQQTPGQGLQFLFEYFSETQRNKGNFPGRFSGRQFSNSRSEMNVSTLELGDSALYLCASRLGLVDRAVEQFFGPGTRLTVL.

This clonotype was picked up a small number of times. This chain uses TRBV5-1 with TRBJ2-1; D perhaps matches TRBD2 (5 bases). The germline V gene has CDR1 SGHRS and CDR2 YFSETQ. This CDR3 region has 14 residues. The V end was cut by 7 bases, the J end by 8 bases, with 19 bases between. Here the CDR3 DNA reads TGCGCCAGCGGGCTCGAGGCCGGGATAGATGAGCAGTTCTTC. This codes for CASGLEAGIDEQFF.

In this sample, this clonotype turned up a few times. This CDR3 reads CASRVGTGRSTEAFF. CDR3 nucleotide sequence: TGTGCCAGCAGAGTCGGGACAGGGAGGTCCACTGAAGCTTTCTTT. The chain recombines TRBV6-5 with TRBJ1-1; 9 nucleotides line up with TRBD1. V was pared by 6 bases and J by 4 bases, with 9 bases of the junction left unmatched. Germline V gene lookup returns CDR1 MNHEY and CDR2 SVGAGI. This CDR3 comprises 15 residues.